This is a list of T cell receptor beta chains from one sample in a study of blood T cells in healthy people across ages. TCRdb itself ran the 5' RACE reads through MiXCR, one entry per CDR3 protein. This table holds some 1.4 million distinct CDR3 sequences, 40% to 50% found once. The sequencing input was blood. These receptors were obtained from a woman under 30 in good health. Both conserved end residues are part of each CDR3. The D gene is left open where the match is weak. Size tells how often a clone was seen (once, few, many) or the class of an expanded clone, and some rows leave it out.

d_call j_call v_call clone_size cdr3_nt cdr3_aa
. TRBJ1-2 TRBV7-9 . TGTGCCAGCACTGCCTTACGGACGGAGATAAACCATGGCTACACCTTC CASTALRTEINHGYTF
. TRBJ2-1 TRBV25-1 . TGTGCCAGCAGCCCCCGCCTTTGGCTTCCAACTCTCTCCTACAATGAGCAGTTCTTC CASSPRLWLPTLSYNEQFF
TRBD2 TRBJ2-1 TRBV20-1 many TGCAGTGCCCCCGGGACTAGCGGGGGCTTCAATGAGCAGTTCTTC CSAPGTSGGFNEQFF
. TRBJ2-1 TRBV6-5 . TGTGCCAGCAGTTACTCGACGGCCCAAGAGACCCAGTTCTTC CASSYSTAQETQFF
. TRBJ1-1 TRBV5-6 . TGTGCCAGCAGCTTTACACTCACCCAAGCTTTCTTT CASSFTLTQAFF
TRBD1 TRBJ2-7 TRBV20-1 . TGCAGTGCCCCTAAGACAGGGGTGTACGAGCAGTACTTC CSAPKTGVYEQYF
. TRBJ2-7 TRBV6-5 . TGTGCCAGCAGTTACTCGAATAGCGGCTCCTACGAGCAGTACTTC CASSYSNSGSYEQYF
TRBD1 TRBJ2-4 TRBV29-1 many TGCAGCGTCCGATCCGGGACAGGGGATAACATTCAGTACTTC CSVRSGTGDNIQYF
. TRBJ2-3 TRBV5-4 once TGTACCAGCAGCTTGGGTCAGGAAGGCACAGATACGCAGTATTTT CTSSLGQEGTDTQYF
TRBD1 TRBJ1-1 TRBV12-3/TRBV12-4 . TGTGCCAGCAGAAAAGGGACAGCGAACACTGAAGCTTTCTTT CASRKGTANTEAFF
. TRBJ2-5 TRBV3-1 many TGTGCCAGCAGAACAGGGAACCAAGAGACCCAGTACTTC CASRTGNQETQYF
TRBD1 TRBJ2-5 TRBV5-1 . TGCGCCAGCAGCCCGGGGACAGGGGTTGACAATGAGCAGTACTTC CASSPGTGVDNEQYF
. TRBJ1-5 TRBV20-1 few TGCAGTGCTCAGAGAGGGGTTCAGCCCCAGCATTTT CSAQRGVQPQHF
TRBD2 TRBJ2-7 TRBV9 . TGTGCCAGCAGCGTAGGAAAGACAAGCGGGGAAAACTCCTACGAGCAGTACTTC CASSVGKTSGENSYEQYF
TRBD2 TRBJ2-1 TRBV7-2 . TGTGCCAGCAGCTTAGAGGCTAGCGGGAACAACAATGAGCAGTTCTTC CASSLEASGNNNEQFF
. TRBJ1-2 TRBV5-1 . TGCACCAGCAGCGTCGGACAGAACTATGGCTACACCTTC CTSSVGQNYGYTF
. TRBJ2-1 TRBV12-3/TRBV12-4 . TGTGCCACCGAGAGGTCCTACAATGAGCAGTTCTTC CATERSYNEQFF
. TRBJ1-6 TRBV5-1 many TGCGCCAGCAGCCTAGACAGTTCCAATTCACCCCTCCACTTT CASSLDSSNSPLHF
TRBD1 TRBJ1-4 TRBV6-1 once TGTGCCAGCAGACCTCGACAGGGGGCGGACGAAAAACTGTTTTTT CASRPRQGADEKLFF
. TRBJ2-1 TRBV3-1 few TGTGCCAGCAGCCAGAGATGGGAAGGATCCAATGAGCAGTTCTTC CASSQRWEGSNEQFF
. TRBJ1-5 TRBV2 . TGTGCCAGCAGTCGACGTGGACAGCAAACTAATAGCAATCAGCCCCAGCATTTT CASSRRGQQTNSNQPQHF
. TRBJ2-1 TRBV1 . TGCACCACCTGTTTAGTGCGTCAGTTCTTC CTTCLVRQFF